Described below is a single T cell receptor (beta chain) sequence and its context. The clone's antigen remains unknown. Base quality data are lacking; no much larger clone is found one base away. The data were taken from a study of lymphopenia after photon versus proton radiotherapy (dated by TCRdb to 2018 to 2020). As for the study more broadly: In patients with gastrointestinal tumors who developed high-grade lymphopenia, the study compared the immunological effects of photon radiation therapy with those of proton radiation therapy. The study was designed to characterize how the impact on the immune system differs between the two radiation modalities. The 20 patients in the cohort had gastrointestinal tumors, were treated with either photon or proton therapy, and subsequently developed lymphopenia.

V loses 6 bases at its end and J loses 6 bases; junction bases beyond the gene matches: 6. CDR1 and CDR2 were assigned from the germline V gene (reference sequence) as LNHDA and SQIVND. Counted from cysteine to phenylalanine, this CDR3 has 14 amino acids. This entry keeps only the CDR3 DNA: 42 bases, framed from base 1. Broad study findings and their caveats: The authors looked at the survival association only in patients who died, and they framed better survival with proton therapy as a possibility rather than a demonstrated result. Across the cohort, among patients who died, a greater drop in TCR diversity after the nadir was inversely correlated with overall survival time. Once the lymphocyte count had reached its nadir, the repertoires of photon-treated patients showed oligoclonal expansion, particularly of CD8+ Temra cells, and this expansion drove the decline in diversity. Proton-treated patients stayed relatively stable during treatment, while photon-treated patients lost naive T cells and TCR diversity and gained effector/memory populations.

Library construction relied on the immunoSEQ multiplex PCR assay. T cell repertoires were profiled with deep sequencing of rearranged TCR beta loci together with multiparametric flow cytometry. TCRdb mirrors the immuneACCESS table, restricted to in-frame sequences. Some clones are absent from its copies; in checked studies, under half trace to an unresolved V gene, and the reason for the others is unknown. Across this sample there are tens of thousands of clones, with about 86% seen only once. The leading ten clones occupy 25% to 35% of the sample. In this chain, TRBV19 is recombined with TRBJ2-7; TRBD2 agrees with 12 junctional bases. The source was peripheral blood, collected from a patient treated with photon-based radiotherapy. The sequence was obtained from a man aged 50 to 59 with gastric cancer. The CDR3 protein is CASSPRTSGTEQYF. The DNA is TGTGCCAGTAGCCCCCGGACTAGCGGGACCGAGCAGTACTTC.